Below are 28 T cell receptor beta chains sequenced from a single sample in a study of shared clonotypes between healthy human individuals (dated by TCRdb to 2018 to 2021). Library prep was done by the immunoSEQ multiplex PCR assay. The immuneACCESS repertoire file appears here via TCRdb, limited to in-frame rearrangements. These files lack a portion of the clones; in checked studies, under half of the deficit traces to unresolved V genes, and the cause of the others is not known. The sample data list roughly 1,500,000 clones, and 95% to 99% of these were observed just once. Of the sample, 0.4% to 0.45% falls within the top ten clones. Input material: naive CD4+ T cells sorted from blood. The cell subset or site label of this sample denotes: CD45RA+ positively selected. The receptors were gathered from a man between 25 and 39 years old in good health.

The count of this clone is one. The rearrangement joins TRBV10-1 to TRBJ2-3; 9 bases map to TRBD2. There are 18 residues in the CDR3. Looked up from germline, CDR1 is WNHNN and CDR2 is SYGVQD (reference sequence). The trim removed 7 bases at V and 2 bases at J, leaving 16 bases unmatched. The CDR3 sequence is CASKFTGTSYRATDTQYF. CDR3 coding DNA: TGCGCCAGCAAATTTACCGGGACTAGCTATAGGGCCACAGATACGCAGTATTTT.

The chain has TRBV5-1 and TRBJ2-3; D gene uncertain. Germline CDR1 is SGHRS and CDR2 is YFSETQ. The V and J ends lost 1 base and 5 bases respectively, with 5 bases between them. The CDR3 totals 12 residues. CDR3 region: CASSLMRDTQYF. The CDR3, as DNA: TGCGCCAGCAGCTTGATGAGAGATACGCAGTATTTT.

This chain joins TRBV12-2 and TRBJ2-2; the D call of TRBD2 is as the table states it, not checked on the DNA. TRBV12-2 is noted as a pseudogene. There are 12 residues in the CDR3. The CDR3 protein is CASRLHTGELFF. The CDR3 nucleotides are TGTGCAAGTCGCCTCCACACCGGGGAGCTGTTTTTT.

This chain's CDR3 is CASSVGEGGVNTEAFF. CDR3 DNA: TGTGCCAGCAGCGTAGGTGAGGGGGGCGTGAACACTGAAGCTTTCTTT. The rearrangement joins TRBV9 to TRBJ1-1; D might be TRBD1 (6 bases). Germline assignment: CDR1 SGDLS and CDR2 YYNGEE. The V end was cut by 0 bases, the J end by 0 bases, with 12 bases between. The CDR3 is made up of 16 amino acids. Based on the CDR3 plus reference TRBV9 and TRBJ1-1, the full variable domain is DSGVTQTPKHLITATGQRVTLRCSPRSGDLSVYWYQQSLDQGLQFLIQYYNGEERAKGNILERFSAQQFPDLHSELNLSSLELGDSALYFCASSVGEGGVNTEAFFGQGTRLTVV.

The chain carries TRBV25-1 and TRBJ2-2; TRBD2 agrees at 11 bases. Germline CDR1 is MGHDK and CDR2 is SYGVNS. This CDR3 contains 18 residues. V gave up 1 base and J gave up 4 bases; unmatched junction bases: 8. CDR3 sequence reads: CASSELKGLAELTGELFF. In DNA form, the CDR3 reads TGTGCCAGCAGTGAATTAAAGGGACTAGCGGAGCTCACCGGGGAGCTGTTTTTT.

The CDR3: CASSADYRGTNYGYTF. The CDR3 coding sequence is TGTGCCAGCAGCGCAGATTACAGGGGCACGAACTATGGCTACACCTTC. The V gene is TRBV9, the J gene TRBJ1-2; 7 bases are a match to TRBD1. Germline V gives CDR1 SGDLS, CDR2 YYNGEE. V shed 3 bases and J 2 bases; nucleotides not matched to a gene: 10. This CDR3 contains 16 residues.

The V gene is TRBV7-6, the J gene TRBJ2-7, with 7 bases that match TRBD2. The CDR3 consists of 17 residues. Per germline, CDR1 SGHVS and CDR2 FNYEAQ. V was pared by 3 bases and J by 0 bases, with 11 bases of the junction left unmatched. CDR3 sequence: CASSFGRAPTASYEQYF. CDR3 sequence (DNA): TGTGCCAGCAGCTTTGGGAGGGCCCCGACGGCCTCCTACGAGCAGTACTTC.

The chain joins TRBV2 to TRBJ1-5; maybe TRBD1 (6 bases). This CDR3 is built from 14 residues. Trimming left V 3 bases short and J 7 bases short, with 13 bases between. Germline V lookup: CDR1 SNHLY, CDR2 FYNNEI. The DNA of the CDR3 is TGTGCCAGCAGTGACTACAGGGAGGGCCAGCCCCAGCATTTT. Translating gives CASSDYREGQPQHF.

This rearrangement joins TRBV7-9 to TRBJ1-1; unclear D gene. CDR3 size: 12 residues. CDR1 is SEHNR and CDR2 is FQNEAQ in the germline V gene (reference sequence). The V gene lost 5 bases and the J gene lost 10 bases, with 14 bases spanning the gap. CDR3 residues: CASSTTGIGAFF. CDR3 sequence (DNA): TGTGCCAGCAGCACCACGGGGATCGGAGCTTTCTTT. Combining the CDR3 with reference TRBV7-9 and TRBJ1-1 gives the whole variable domain DTGVSQNPRHKITKRGQNVTFRCDPISEHNRLYWYRQTLGQGPEFLTYFQNEAQLEKSRLLSDRFSAERPKGSFSTLEIQRTEQGDSAMYLCASSTTGIGAFFGQGTRLTVV.

This chain links TRBV9 with TRBJ2-1, with TRBD2 matching over 9 bases. Looked up from germline, CDR1 is SGDLS and CDR2 is YYNGEE. The CDR3 sequence is 17 residues long. J lost 4 bases, V lost 3 bases, and 11 bases had no gene match. The CDR3 sequence: CASSARSTSGLYNEQFF. In nucleotides, the CDR3 is TGTGCCAGCAGCGCGCGATCGACTAGCGGTCTTTACAATGAGCAGTTCTTC.

The V call is TRBV29-1, the J call TRBJ1-4, with D possibly TRBD1 on 6 matching bases. CDR1 is SQVTM, CDR2 ANQGSEA, per germline. Deletions cut 6 bases from V and 8 bases from J, with 16 bases between. This CDR3 is 13 amino acids long. In DNA form, the CDR3 reads TGCAGCGTGGGGGCAGGGGTGGGCGAAAAACTGTTTTTT. Its protein is CSVGAGVGEKLFF.

This clone has a single count. This sequence joins TRBV27 and TRBJ2-7; the D gene could be TRBD1 or TRBD2 (5 bases each). Trimming pared 2 bases from V and 0 bases from J, leaving 11 bases between. CDR3 length: 15 residues. CDR1 is MNHEY and CDR2 is SMNVEV in the germline V gene (reference sequence). This CDR3 is CASSLIAGSSYEQYF. The DNA of the CDR3 is TGTGCCAGCAGTTTAATTGCAGGGAGCTCCTACGAGCAGTACTTC.

The chain has TRBV9 and TRBJ1-4; a weak D match, TRBD1 (5 bases). This CDR3 comprises 16 residues. Per germline, CDR1 SGDLS and CDR2 YYNGEE. V was trimmed by 3 bases and J by 8 bases, leaving 20 bases between them. The CDR3 region has the DNA TGTGCCAGCAGCGCCCTGGGGGAGGGTAGATACGAAAAACTGTTTTTT. Its protein product is CASSALGEGRYEKLFF.

This chain uses TRBV4-3 with TRBJ2-3, with D tentatively TRBD1 (5 bases). V dropped 1 base and J dropped 6 bases, with 11 bases sitting between them. Germline V gene sequence: CDR1 LGHNA, CDR2 YSLEER. The CDR3 has 14 residues. The CDR3 sequence: CASSQGYRIDTQYF. DNA of the CDR3: TGCGCCAGCAGCCAAGGGTACAGGATCGATACGCAGTATTTT.

This chain uses TRBV5-6 with TRBJ2-7, with a weak D call TRBD1 (6 bases). This CDR3 has 14 amino acids. Germline V gives CDR1 SGHDT, CDR2 YYEEEE. Between the trimmed V and J ends, which lost 3 bases and 0 bases, there was a span of 10 bases. Written as DNA, the CDR3 is TGTGCCAGCAGCTCAGGACAGAGCTCCTACGAGCAGTACTTC. It yields the protein CASSSGQSSYEQYF.

Worth noting for this clone: The same CDR3 is also encoded by other DNA sequences in this sample. The CDR3 DNA follows: TGTGCCAGCAGCCCGACTGGCTCCTACGAGCAGTACTTC. Amino acids: CASSPTGSYEQYF. The J gene is TRBJ2-7, the V gene TRBV11-3, with unresolved D. This CDR3 region has 13 residues. V gave up 5 bases and J gave up 0 bases, with 8 bases separating them. Per germline, CDR1 SGHNT and CDR2 YENEEA.

This rearrangement joins TRBV15 to TRBJ2-7; 7 bases are a match to TRBD1. Germline trimming cut 2 bases from V and 2 bases from J; bases unmatched to any gene: 9. The germline V gene has CDR1 LNHNV and CDR2 YYDKDF (reference sequence). The CDR3 length is 16 residues. CDR3 nucleotide sequence: TGTGCCACCAGCAGATTGACTCGGACAGGCCCCTACGAGCAGTACTTC. It codes for CATSRLTRTGPYEQYF.

This chain connects TRBV18 to TRBJ2-4; D uncertain. Trimming left V 6 bases short and J 0 bases short, with 15 bases between. The CDR3 runs 16 residues. Germline V gene data show CDR1 as KGHSH and CDR2 as LQKENI. The CDR3 region is CASSLDGPIAKNIQYF. The CDR3, as DNA: TGTGCCAGCTCTCTGGACGGACCTATAGCCAAAAACATTCAGTACTTC. The full variable domain, rest sourced from reference TRBV18 and TRBJ2-4, is NAGVMQNPRHLVRRRGQEARLRCSPMKGHSHVYWYRQLPEEGLKFMVYLQKENIIDESGMPKERFSAEFPKEGPSILRIQQVVRGDSAAYFCASSLDGPIAKNIQYFGAGTRLSVL.

The chain couples TRBV11-3 to TRBJ2-5; 7 bases agree with TRBD1. CDR3 length: 16 amino acids. In germline, CDR1 is SGHNT, CDR2 YENEEA. V was clipped by 4 bases and J by 2 bases; unmatched bases: 10. The chain's CDR3 is CASSSTGTAYQETQYF. The CDR3 DNA is TGTGCCAGCAGCTCGACCGGGACAGCATATCAAGAGACCCAGTACTTC.

This chain joins TRBV5-4 and TRBJ1-4; 8 nucleotides align to TRBD1. J gave up 7 bases and V 0 bases, and 8 bases lay outside the gene matches. CDR1 is SGHNT, CDR2 YYREEE, per germline (reference sequence). The CDR3 extends over 16 amino acids. In nucleotides, the CDR3 is TGTGCCAGCAGCTTGGATCCAGGGGGCGCGGGTGAAAAACTGTTTTTT. Translated: CASSLDPGGAGEKLFF.

V gene TRBV5-1 combines with J gene TRBJ2-7; 11 bases are shared with TRBD2. Germline CDR1 SGHRS, CDR2 YFSETQ. The J segment lost 4 bases and the V segment lost 6 bases, leaving 6 bases of the junction unmatched. This CDR3 is 14 amino acids long. The CDR3 DNA sequence: TGCGCCAGCACCAGGACTAGCGGGCGTTACGAGCAGTACTTC. It is translated as CASTRTSGRYEQYF.

The chain joins TRBV11-2 to TRBJ2-7; 7 bases are a match to TRBD2. The CDR3 is made up of 15 amino acids. Germline V gene sequence: CDR1 SGHAT, CDR2 FQNNGV. After removal of 3 bases from V and 1 base from J, the junction contained 6 bases not matched to a gene. The CDR3 DNA sequence: TGTGCCAGCAGCTTTGAGAGCGGGATGTCCTACGAGCAGTACTTC. Its translation is CASSFESGMSYEQYF.

This clone has only one observation. V usage is TRBV5-4 and J usage is TRBJ2-5; no clear D. This CDR3 spans 14 amino acids. The V gene's germline CDR1 is SGHNT and CDR2 YYREEE (reference sequence). Trimming took off 4 bases at V and 2 bases at J, with 12 bases between the two ends. CDR3 amino acids: CASSRRTEQETQYF. CDR3 nucleotides: TGTGCCAGCAGCCGCCGGACGGAACAAGAGACCCAGTACTTC.

J is TRBJ1-3 and V is TRBV7-2; the D gene is possibly TRBD1 (5 bases). V lost 4 bases and J 1 base, leaving 14 bases between the germline ends. This CDR3 spans 16 amino acids. The germline V gene has CDR1 SGHTA and CDR2 FQGNSA. The CDR3 spells CASSSYLGLSGNTIYF. Written as DNA, the CDR3 is TGTGCCAGCAGCTCATATCTGGGGCTATCTGGAAACACCATATATTTT.

As regards this clone: The same CDR3 can be traced to other DNA sequences in this sample. The V gene is TRBV7-9, the J gene TRBJ1-5; the D is unclear. This CDR3 has 14 amino acids. Looked up from germline, CDR1 is SEHNR and CDR2 is FQNEAQ (reference sequence). Trimming removed 0 bases from V and 2 bases from J, with 5 bases in between. CDR3 amino acids: CASSLAGGNQPQHF. As DNA, the CDR3 is TGTGCCAGCAGCTTAGCAGGCGGCAATCAGCCCCAGCATTTT.

The gene calls are TRBV5-6 and TRBJ2-4; D not certain. Trimming left V 5 bases short and J 6 bases short, with 12 bases between. The CDR3 consists of 13 residues. The germline V gene has CDR1 SGHDT and CDR2 YYEEEE. CDR3 DNA sequence: TGTGCCAGCAGGGGCTGGGGTTTAAACATTCAGTACTTC. It specifies CASRGWGLNIQYF.

The table lists this clone with a count of one. The rearrangement joins TRBV9 to TRBJ2-1, with 10 bases lining up with TRBD2. V trimming: 0 bases; J trimming: 8 bases; junction bases outside the gene matches: 8. Germline CDR1 SGDLS, CDR2 YYNGEE. The CDR3 covers 16 residues. The CDR3 region is CASSVGLAGVLDEQFF. The CDR3 DNA follows: TGTGCCAGCAGCGTAGGGCTAGCGGGAGTATTGGATGAGCAGTTCTTC.

V usage is TRBV18 and J usage is TRBJ1-5; weak D call: TRBD1 (6 bases). CDR1 is KGHSH and CDR2 is LQKENI in the germline V gene. The CDR3 is made up of 12 amino acids. With 6 bases removed from V and 7 bases from J, the gap between germline ends came to 10 bases. CDR3: CASSYRDQPQHF. Here the CDR3 DNA reads TGTGCCAGCTCTTACAGGGACCAGCCCCAGCATTTT.